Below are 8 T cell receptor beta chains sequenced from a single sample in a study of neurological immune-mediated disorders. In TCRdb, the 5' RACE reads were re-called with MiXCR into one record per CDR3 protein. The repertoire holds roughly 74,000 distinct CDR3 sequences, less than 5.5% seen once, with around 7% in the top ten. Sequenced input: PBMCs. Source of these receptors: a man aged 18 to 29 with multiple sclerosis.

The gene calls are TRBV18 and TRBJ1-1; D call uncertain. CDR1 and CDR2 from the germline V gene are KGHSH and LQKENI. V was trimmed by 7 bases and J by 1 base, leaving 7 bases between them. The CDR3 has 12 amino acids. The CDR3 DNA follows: TGTGCCAGCTGGTCGAGGAACACTGAAGCTTTCTTT. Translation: CASWSRNTEAFF.

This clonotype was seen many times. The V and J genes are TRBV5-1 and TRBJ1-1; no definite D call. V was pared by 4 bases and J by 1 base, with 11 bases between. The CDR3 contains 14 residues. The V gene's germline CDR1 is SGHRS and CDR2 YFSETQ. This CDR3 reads CASSDRRENTEAFF. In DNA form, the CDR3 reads TGCGCCAGCAGCGACCGCCGGGAGAACACTGAAGCTTTCTTT.

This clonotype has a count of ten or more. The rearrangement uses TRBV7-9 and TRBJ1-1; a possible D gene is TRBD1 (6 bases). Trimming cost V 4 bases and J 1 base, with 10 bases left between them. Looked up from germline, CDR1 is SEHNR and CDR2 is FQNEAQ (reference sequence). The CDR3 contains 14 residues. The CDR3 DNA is TGTGCCAGCAGCTCGACAGGACGGAACACTGAAGCTTTCTTT. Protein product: CASSSTGRNTEAFF.

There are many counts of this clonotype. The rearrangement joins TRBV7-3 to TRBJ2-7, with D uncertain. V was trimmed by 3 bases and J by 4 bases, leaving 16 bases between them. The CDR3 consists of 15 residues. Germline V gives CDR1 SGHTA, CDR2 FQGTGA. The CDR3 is CASSFQETWDYEQYF. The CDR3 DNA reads TGTGCCAGCAGCTTTCAAGAGACTTGGGATTACGAGCAGTACTTC. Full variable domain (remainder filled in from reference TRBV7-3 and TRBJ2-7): GAGVSQTPSNKVTEKGKYVELRCDPISGHTALYWYRQSLGQGPEFLIYFQGTGAADDSGLPNDRFFAVRPEGSVSTLKIQRTERGDSAVYLCASSFQETWDYEQYFGPGTRLTVT.

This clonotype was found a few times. The CDR3 nucleotides read TGTGCCAGCAGTCCCTGGACAGGGGCCTACGAGCAGTACTTC. It translates to CASSPWTGAYEQYF. This chain uses TRBV2 with TRBJ2-7; 9 nucleotides agree with TRBD1. V dropped 5 bases and J dropped 2; count of bases not matched to a gene: 4. The CDR3 runs 14 residues. Germline V gene data show CDR1 as SNHLY and CDR2 as FYNNEI.

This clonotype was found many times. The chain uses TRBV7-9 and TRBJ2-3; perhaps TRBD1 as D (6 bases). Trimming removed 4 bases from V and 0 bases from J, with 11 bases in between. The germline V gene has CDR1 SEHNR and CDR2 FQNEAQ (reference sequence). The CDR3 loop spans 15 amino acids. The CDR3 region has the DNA TGTGCCAGCAGCTCGTACAGGGACAGCACAGATACGCAGTATTTT. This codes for CASSSYRDSTDTQYF. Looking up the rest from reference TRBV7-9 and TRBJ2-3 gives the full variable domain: DTGVSQNPRHKITKRGQNVTFRCDPISEHNRLYWYRQTLGQGPEFLTYFQNEAQLEKSRLLSDRFSAERPKGSFSTLEIQRTEQGDSAMYLCASSSYRDSTDTQYFGPGTRLTVL.

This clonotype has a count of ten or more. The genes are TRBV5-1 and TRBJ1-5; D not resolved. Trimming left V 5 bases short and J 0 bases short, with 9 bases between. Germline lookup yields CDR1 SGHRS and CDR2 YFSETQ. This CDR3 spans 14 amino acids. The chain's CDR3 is CASSSEHSNQPQHF. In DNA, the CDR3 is TGCGCCAGCAGTTCGGAACATAGCAATCAGCCCCAGCATTTT.

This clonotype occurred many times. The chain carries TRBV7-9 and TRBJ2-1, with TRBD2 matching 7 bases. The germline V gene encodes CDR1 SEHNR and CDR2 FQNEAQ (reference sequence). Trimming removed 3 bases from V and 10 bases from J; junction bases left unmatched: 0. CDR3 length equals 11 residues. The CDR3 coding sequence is TGTGCCAGCAGCTTCGGGGGGGAGCAGTTCTTC. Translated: CASSFGGEQFF.